This T cell receptor beta chain comes out of a study of blood T cell repertoires in COVID-19. Study summary: T cells, B-cell-depleted T cells, or PBMCs supplied cDNA or gDNA.

Among Cohort 3 donors, those recovered had two negative PCRs, clearance, or symptom resolution. Profiling relied on immunoSEQ multiplex PCR, and the TCRdb table lists in-frame clones only, not all of them. The sample shows roughly 400,000 clones, 85% to 90% of them seen only once. The clonotype comes from a young man who had recovered from COVID-19. The sample taken for sequencing was PBMCs or T cells enriched from blood (not recorded which).

The CDR3 DNA reads TGTGCCAGCAGAACCCTAGAAAACGAGCAGTACTTC. It is translated as CASRTLENEQYF. The chain carries TRBV6-5 and TRBJ2-7; the D is unclear. CDR3 length: 12 amino acids. The V gene's germline CDR1 is MNHEY and CDR2 SVGAGI. V lost 6 bases to trimming and J lost 5 bases, with 11 bases between them.